Listed below are T cell receptor beta chains from one sample, sequenced in a study of persistence of HIV-infected CD4 T cells. The repertoire was sequenced with immunoSEQ multiplex PCR; TCRdb's copy has only in-frame clones and lacks some. Here the sample spans 25,000 to 35,000 clones, approximately 70% being singletons. Their specific antigens are unknown. The sample in question was CD4+ T cells sorted from PBMCs after approximately 19-hour stimulation, obtained from a patient who received antiretroviral therapy. The source is an adult man with HIV who was CMV-seropositive. Each CDR3 is given with its conserved first and last residue. D genes are given only for firm matches. The size of a clone is reported for some rows only, either as once, few or many, or as a class for expanded clones.

abundance: NA; d_gene: NA; j_gene: TRBJ1-6; len: 14; v_gene: TRBV10-2; CDR3nt: TGCGCCAGCGCTCCTTCGGGGGGGCGATCACCCCTCCACTTT; CDR3aa: CASAPSGGRSPLHF
abundance: NA; d_gene: NA; j_gene: TRBJ1-2; len: 14; v_gene: TRBV3-1/TRBV3-2; CDR3nt: TGTGCCAGCAGTCCCGGGCGGATGAACTATGGCTACACCTTC; CDR3aa: CASSPGRMNYGYTF
abundance: NA; d_gene: NA; j_gene: TRBJ2-1; len: 15; v_gene: TRBV11-3; CDR3nt: TGTGCCAGCAGCTTAGATGGGGGTCGGGGAGAGGAGCAGTTCTTC; CDR3aa: CASSLDGGRGEEQFF
abundance: few; d_gene: NA; j_gene: TRBJ2-3; len: 13; v_gene: TRBV6-6; CDR3nt: TGTGCCAGCAGTTACTCGAGCCTAGCGACGCAGTATTTT; CDR3aa: CASSYSSLATQYF
abundance: NA; d_gene: NA; j_gene: TRBJ1-5; len: 12; v_gene: TRBV6-6; CDR3nt: TGTGCCAGCAGTTACGAAAGAGAACCCCAGCATTTT; CDR3aa: CASSYEREPQHF
abundance: NA; d_gene: NA; j_gene: TRBJ2-7; len: 14; v_gene: TRBV19; CDR3nt: TGTGCCAGTAGTATAAGCGGGCTTGGATACGAGCAGTACTTC; CDR3aa: CASSISGLGYEQYF
abundance: NA; d_gene: TRBD1; j_gene: TRBJ1-5; len: 14; v_gene: TRBV13; CDR3nt: TGTGCCAGCAGCCGCGGGACAGGTAATCAGCCCCAGCATTTT; CDR3aa: CASSRGTGNQPQHF
abundance: NA; d_gene: NA; j_gene: TRBJ1-5; len: 12; v_gene: TRBV6-5; CDR3nt: TGTGCCAGCAGTAATAGCAATCAGCCCCAGCATTTT; CDR3aa: CASSNSNQPQHF
abundance: NA; d_gene: NA; j_gene: TRBJ1-1; len: 12; v_gene: TRBV19; CDR3nt: TGTGCCAGTAGTATCATGGGGACGGGAGCTTTCTTT; CDR3aa: CASSIMGTGAFF
abundance: NA; d_gene: NA; j_gene: TRBJ1-6; len: 14; v_gene: TRBV4-1; CDR3nt: TGCGCCAGCAGTCCGGGGCTTGATAATTCACCCCTCCACTTT; CDR3aa: CASSPGLDNSPLHF
abundance: few; d_gene: NA; j_gene: TRBJ1-4; len: 11; v_gene: TRBV3-1/TRBV3-2; CDR3nt: TGTGCCAGCAGCCAGGGCGGAAAACTGTTTTTT; CDR3aa: CASSQGGKLFF
abundance: once; d_gene: NA; j_gene: TRBJ2-7; len: 15; v_gene: TRBV3-1/TRBV3-2; CDR3nt: TGTGCCAGCAGCCAAGTGAACGACAGAGCCTACGAGCAGTACTTC; CDR3aa: CASSQVNDRAYEQYF
abundance: NA; d_gene: NA; j_gene: TRBJ2-2; len: 16; v_gene: TRBV18; CDR3nt: TGTGCCAGCTCACCAGGATTCCGGGGAATTGGCGGGGAGCTGTTTTTT; CDR3aa: CASSPGFRGIGGELFF
abundance: NA; d_gene: TRBD1; j_gene: TRBJ2-2; len: 15; v_gene: TRBV7-7; CDR3nt: TGTGCCAGCAGCTTGGGACAGGGTTTTGCCGGGGAGCTGTTTTTT; CDR3aa: CASSLGQGFAGELFF
abundance: NA; d_gene: NA; j_gene: TRBJ2-7; len: 17; v_gene: TRBV6-2/TRBV6-3; CDR3nt: TGTGCCAGCAGCCCTCTGCCGGGACCGCTCACTTCCTACGAGCAGTACTTC; CDR3aa: CASSPLPGPLTSYEQYF
abundance: few; d_gene: TRBD1; j_gene: TRBJ1-6; len: 15; v_gene: TRBV5-1; CDR3nt: TGCGCCAGCAGCGCCGGGACAGGGGTCAATTCACCCCTCCACTTT; CDR3aa: CASSAGTGVNSPLHF
abundance: few; d_gene: TRBD1; j_gene: TRBJ1-1; len: 15; v_gene: TRBV4-2; CDR3nt: TGTGCCAGCAGCCAGCCACAGGGGAGGAACACTGAAGCTTTCTTT; CDR3aa: CASSQPQGRNTEAFF
abundance: NA; d_gene: NA; j_gene: TRBJ2-6; len: 17; v_gene: TRBV27; CDR3nt: TGTGCCAGCAGTTTAGCTGGATCCCAATCGGGGGCCAACGTCCTGACTTTC; CDR3aa: CASSLAGSQSGANVLTF
abundance: few; d_gene: NA; j_gene: TRBJ1-4; len: 13; v_gene: TRBV14; CDR3nt: TGTGCCAGCAGCCGGACCTGGGGGGAAAAACTGTTTTTT; CDR3aa: CASSRTWGEKLFF
abundance: NA; d_gene: NA; j_gene: TRBJ1-1; len: 19; v_gene: TRBV5-1; CDR3nt: TGCGCCAGCAGCTTAGATCATGGATCGACCGGGACTTTGAACACTGAAGCTTTCTTT; CDR3aa: CASSLDHGSTGTLNTEAFF
abundance: NA; d_gene: NA; j_gene: TRBJ1-1; len: 16; v_gene: TRBV5-1; CDR3nt: TGCGCCAGCAGTTCTTCACCCGGGACTTCGGGCACTGAAGCTTTCTTT; CDR3aa: CASSSSPGTSGTEAFF
abundance: few; d_gene: NA; j_gene: TRBJ1-2; len: 14; v_gene: TRBV2; CDR3nt: TGTGCCAGCAGTGAGGGCCAGCCAGGGGTTGGCTACACCTTC; CDR3aa: CASSEGQPGVGYTF
abundance: NA; d_gene: NA; j_gene: TRBJ2-1; len: 14; v_gene: TRBV5-1; CDR3nt: TGCGCCAGCAGCTCCTCGCCCTCCTACAATGAGCAGTTCTTC; CDR3aa: CASSSSPSYNEQFF
abundance: NA; d_gene: TRBD1; j_gene: TRBJ1-5; len: 17; v_gene: TRBV7-8; CDR3nt: TGTGCCAGCAGCCTAAAGGGGGGACAGGGAGCTAATCAGCCCCAGCATTTT; CDR3aa: CASSLKGGQGANQPQHF
abundance: NA; d_gene: NA; j_gene: TRBJ1-5; len: 16; v_gene: TRBV19; CDR3nt: TGTGCCAGTAGCCACCCCCCGGATAGTTTGAATCAGCCCCAGCATTTT; CDR3aa: CASSHPPDSLNQPQHF
abundance: NA; d_gene: TRBD2; j_gene: TRBJ2-4; len: 16; v_gene: TRBV7-9; CDR3nt: TGTGCCAGCAGCCGAAGGGAGGGATTGGCCAAAAACATTCAGTACTTC; CDR3aa: CASSRREGLAKNIQYF
abundance: NA; d_gene: NA; j_gene: TRBJ2-1; len: 12; v_gene: TRBV6-2/TRBV6-3; CDR3nt: TGTGCCAGCAGTCGACAGTACAATGAGCAGTTCTTC; CDR3aa: CASSRQYNEQFF
abundance: NA; d_gene: NA; j_gene: TRBJ1-2; len: 13; v_gene: TRBV6-1; CDR3nt: TGTGCCAGCAGTGAAGCTGGGTTTGGTGGCTACACCTTC; CDR3aa: CASSEAGFGGYTF
abundance: few; d_gene: TRBD1; j_gene: TRBJ1-5; len: 14; v_gene: TRBV6-6; CDR3nt: TGTGCCAGCGATCCGGGACAGGGTAATCAGCCCCAGCATTTT; CDR3aa: CASDPGQGNQPQHF
abundance: NA; d_gene: NA; j_gene: TRBJ1-4; len: 14; v_gene: TRBV19; CDR3nt: TGTGCCAGTAGTATGAGGGAGGCGAGAGAAAAACTGTTTTTT; CDR3aa: CASSMREAREKLFF
abundance: NA; d_gene: NA; j_gene: TRBJ2-3; len: 14; v_gene: TRBV6-1; CDR3nt: TGTGCCAGCAGTGAGACGGAGGCCCGGGGTACGCAGTATTTT; CDR3aa: CASSETEARGTQYF
abundance: NA; d_gene: NA; j_gene: TRBJ1-1; len: 14; v_gene: TRBV7-9; CDR3nt: TGTGCCAGCAGCTTGGGGGGGGCTTCACCCGAAGCTTTCTTT; CDR3aa: CASSLGGASPEAFF
abundance: NA; d_gene: NA; j_gene: TRBJ1-1; len: 16; v_gene: TRBV5-1; CDR3nt: TGCGCCAGCAGCCCGGGTCGCGGATTTCAGGTCAACGAAGCTTTCTTT; CDR3aa: CASSPGRGFQVNEAFF
abundance: once; d_gene: NA; j_gene: TRBJ1-2; len: 11; v_gene: TRBV28; CDR3nt: TGTGCCAGCAAGGAGTCCTCCGGCTACACCTTC; CDR3aa: CASKESSGYTF
abundance: NA; d_gene: NA; j_gene: TRBJ2-1; len: 13; v_gene: TRBV28; CDR3nt: TGTGCCAGCGTGAAAGGGGGAGGGAATGAGCAGTTCTTC; CDR3aa: CASVKGGGNEQFF
abundance: NA; d_gene: NA; j_gene: TRBJ2-3; len: 12; v_gene: TRBV12-3/TRBV12-4; CDR3nt: TGTGCCAGCAGCCAATCAGAAGATACGCAGTATTTT; CDR3aa: CASSQSEDTQYF
abundance: NA; d_gene: TRBD1; j_gene: TRBJ1-2; len: 14; v_gene: TRBV27; CDR3nt: TGTGCCAGCAGGGGGAGACAGGGGTCTGACAGCTACACCTTC; CDR3aa: CASRGRQGSDSYTF
abundance: medium-sized; d_gene: NA; j_gene: TRBJ1-1; len: 13; v_gene: TRBV12-3/TRBV12-4; CDR3nt: TGTGCCAGCATGGACAGTATGAACACTGAAGCTTTCTTT; CDR3aa: CASMDSMNTEAFF
abundance: NA; d_gene: TRBD1; j_gene: TRBJ2-7; len: 16; v_gene: TRBV5-4; CDR3nt: TGTGCCAGCAGCTCAAACCCACAGGGGTCCTCCTACGAGCAGTACTTC; CDR3aa: CASSSNPQGSSYEQYF